Below are 26 T cell receptor beta chains sequenced from a single sample in a study of T cells in localized non-small cell lung cancer (dated by TCRdb to 2020 to 2021). The library was produced with the immunoSEQ multiplex PCR assay. TCRdb limited this immuneACCESS table to in-frame rearrangements with V and J called. A share of clones is missing; checked studies link under half to unresolved V genes, and the rest is unexplained. A total of tens of thousands of clones appear in this sample, 70% to 90% of them only once. The ten top clones hold about 14% of the sample. The sequencing here drew on peripheral blood, taken before any cancer treatment. The receptors shown here come from a female donor older than 55 with stage I lung adenocarcinoma.

The rearrangement joins TRBV7-8 to TRBJ1-5; no reliable D call. Germline V gives CDR1 SGHVS, CDR2 FQNEAQ. Trimming took 0 bases from V and 0 from J, leaving 9 bases between them. The CDR3 consists of 16 residues. Here the CDR3 reads CASSLANRYSNQPQHF. The CDR3 nucleotides are TGTGCCAGCAGCTTAGCGAACCGCTATAGCAATCAGCCCCAGCATTTT.

This clone was counted a single time. The rearrangement joins TRBV4-1 to TRBJ2-1; 11 bases fit TRBD2. Trimming took 1 base from V and 4 from J; bases not matched to a gene: 6. CDR3 length: 17 residues. Germline CDR1 reads MGHRA; CDR2 reads YSYEKL. The CDR3 nucleotides are TGCGCCAGCAGCCAAGGAACTAGCGGGAGAGGGTACAATGAGCAGTTCTTC. This codes for CASSQGTSGRGYNEQFF.

V and J are TRBV29-1 and TRBJ2-7; 8 nucleotides match TRBD1. V lost 5 bases to trimming and J lost 6 bases; unmatched junction nucleotides: 12. Germline V lookup: CDR1 SQVTM, CDR2 ANQGSEA. This CDR3 is 14 amino acids long. The CDR3 coding sequence is TGCAGCGTTCTAGGGGCAGGGGGCTTGATCGAGCAGTACTTC. Protein sequence: CSVLGAGGLIEQYF.

This chain joins TRBV25-1 and TRBJ1-2, with no clear D. CDR3 length: 14 residues. In germline, CDR1 is MGHDK, CDR2 SYGVNS. V gave up 5 bases and J gave up 3 bases, with 13 bases separating them. CDR3 bases: TGTGCCAGCAGTTTATCATCTGGGGACTATGGCTACACCTTC. Protein: CASSLSSGDYGYTF.

In this sample, this clone turned up a few times. V usage is TRBV18 and J usage is TRBJ1-4; D uncertain. The CDR3 runs 13 residues. V lost 2 bases and J 4 bases, leaving 5 bases between the germline ends. CDR1 KGHSH and CDR2 LQKENI come from the germline V gene. CDR3 protein: CASSPNGNEKLFF. CDR3 nucleotides: TGTGCCAGCTCACCAAACGGTAATGAAAAACTGTTTTTT.

The chain joins TRBV6-6 to TRBJ2-2; unclear D gene. Trimming took 5 bases from V and 5 from J, leaving 15 bases between them. Looked up from germline, CDR1 is MNHNY and CDR2 is SVGAGI (reference sequence). The CDR3 is 15 residues long. The CDR3, as DNA: TGTGCCAGCAGTCCCCGAGCCCATGGTACCGGGGAGCTGTTTTTT. The encoded protein is CASSPRAHGTGELFF.

This chain uses TRBV2 with TRBJ2-1; no definite D call. The ends were cut back, 6 bases at V and 0 bases at J, with 12 bases in the middle. The CDR3 loop spans 15 amino acids. Germline V gene sequence: CDR1 SNHLY, CDR2 FYNNEI. CDR3: CASRALRSSYNEQFF. The CDR3, as DNA: TGTGCCAGCAGAGCGCTTAGAAGCTCCTACAATGAGCAGTTCTTC.

The gene calls are TRBV2 and TRBJ2-7; D gene uncertain. This CDR3 region has 13 residues. V lost 2 bases, J lost 3 bases, and 8 bases lay in between. Germline CDR1 reads SNHLY; CDR2 reads FYNNEI. The CDR3: CASSEHPYYEQYF. The CDR3 DNA reads TGTGCCAGCAGTGAACACCCTTACTACGAGCAGTACTTC.

The rearrangement joins TRBV9 to TRBJ2-1; D unresolved. The V and J ends lost 6 bases and 1 base respectively, with 11 bases between them. CDR1 and CDR2 from the germline V gene are SGDLS and YYNGEE. This CDR3 region has 14 residues. The CDR3 reads CASNWAGSYNEQFF. For the CDR3, the DNA is TGTGCCAGCAATTGGGCCGGTTCCTACAATGAGCAGTTCTTC.

The rearrangement uses TRBV7-9 and TRBJ2-2; 10 nucleotides match TRBD2. CDR3 length: 16 residues. Germline V gene lookup returns CDR1 SEHNR and CDR2 FQNEAQ (reference sequence). V was pared by 3 bases and J by 3 bases, with 4 bases of the junction left unmatched. The CDR3 nucleotides read TGTGCCAGCAGCTTGTCGACTAGCGGGTACACCGGGGAGCTGTTTTTT. Its translation is CASSLSTSGYTGELFF.

The V call is TRBV5-6, the J call TRBJ1-2, with D unclear. The V gene's germline CDR1 is SGHDT and CDR2 YYEEEE. Between the trimmed V and J ends, which lost 4 bases and 5 bases, there was a span of 6 bases. The CDR3 runs 11 residues. The CDR3 sequence is CASSANYGYTF. In DNA, the CDR3 is TGTGCCAGCAGCGCGAATTATGGCTACACCTTC.

This clone was observed a single time. The chain employs TRBV7-6 and TRBJ2-1; no firm D call. The germline gives CDR1 SGHVS, CDR2 FNYEAQ. The length of the CDR3 is 15 residues. Trimming shortened V by 5 bases and J by 0 bases, and 11 bases separated the two germline ends. This CDR3 is CASSPSISSYNEQFF. The CDR3 DNA follows: TGTGCCAGCAGCCCCTCTATAAGCTCCTACAATGAGCAGTTCTTC.

The chain employs TRBV6-5 and TRBJ1-1; 7 nucleotides match TRBD1. This CDR3 is built from 12 residues. V shed 5 bases, J shed 6 bases, and the junction held 3 bases outside the gene matches. In germline, CDR1 is MNHEY, CDR2 SVGAGI. The DNA of the CDR3 is TGTGCCAGCAGTCAGGGGGTCTCTGAAGCTTTCTTT. It codes for CASSQGVSEAFF.

The chain links TRBV2 to TRBJ2-7, with no clear D. Per the germline V gene, CDR1 is SNHLY and CDR2 is FYNNEI. The length of the CDR3 is 15 residues. V lost 2 bases to trimming and J lost 4 bases, with 15 bases between them. CDR3: CASSEWGGGVYEQYF. Here the CDR3 DNA reads TGTGCCAGCAGTGAATGGGGTGGTGGGGTTTACGAGCAGTACTTC. Supplemented by reference TRBV2 and TRBJ2-7, the full variable domain reads EPEVTQTPSHQVTQMGQEVILRCVPISNHLYFYWYRQILGQKVEFLVSFYNNEISEKSEIFDDQFSVERPDGSNFTLKIRSTKLEDSAMYFCASSEWGGGVYEQYFGPGTRLTVT.

The gene calls are TRBV30 and TRBJ1-4, with D perhaps TRBD1 (5 bases). Trimming pared 1 base from V and 3 bases from J, leaving 15 bases between. CDR1 is GTSNPN, CDR2 SVGIG, per germline (reference sequence). The CDR3 loop spans 16 amino acids. For the CDR3, the DNA is TGTGCCTGGAGTGCTGGCCGGGGCTCCGCTAATGAAAAACTGTTTTTT. It encodes CAWSAGRGSANEKLFF.

The chain links TRBV6-6 to TRBJ1-2; 7 positions agree with TRBD1. J was trimmed by 3 bases and V by 6 bases; bases with no gene match: 10. Germline V CDR1 and CDR2: MNHNY, SVGAGI (reference sequence). The CDR3 loop spans 15 amino acids. This CDR3 is CASRENRGRDYGYTF. DNA for the CDR3: TGTGCCAGCAGAGAAAACAGGGGCAGGGACTATGGCTACACCTTC.

The chain carries TRBV5-4 and TRBJ1-2, with D possibly matching TRBD1 (6 bases). Germline assignment: CDR1 SGHNT and CDR2 YYREEE (reference sequence). The V and J ends lost 2 bases and 4 bases respectively, with 18 bases between them. The CDR3 runs 16 residues. The CDR3 sequence: CASSLGQGRGGYGYTF. Written as DNA, the CDR3 is TGTGCCAGCAGCTTAGGGCAGGGCAGGGGAGGCTATGGCTACACCTTC.

This clone occurred a few times. V usage is TRBV2 and J usage is TRBJ2-7, with D possibly TRBD2 on 6 matching bases. The ends were cut back, 5 bases at V and 6 bases at J, with 17 bases in the middle. The CDR3 totals 14 residues. Germline lookup yields CDR1 SNHLY and CDR2 FYNNEI. CDR3 sequence: CASSRTTLASEQYF. The CDR3 DNA follows: TGTGCCAGCAGTCGCACAACACTAGCTTCCGAGCAGTACTTC.

This clone appeared a single time. This chain uses TRBV18 with TRBJ1-1; D is ambiguous. The germline V and J ends were trimmed by 2 bases and 7 bases, with 14 bases remaining between them. The CDR3 contains 14 residues. CDR1 and CDR2 from the germline V gene are KGHSH and LQKENI. CDR3 sequence reads: CASSPIPQPIEAFF. Written as DNA, the CDR3 is TGTGCCAGCTCACCAATTCCCCAGCCCATTGAAGCTTTCTTT. The variable domain in full, with the rest retrieved from reference TRBV18 and TRBJ1-1, is NAGVMQNPRHLVRRRGQEARLRCSPMKGHSHVYWYRQLPEEGLKFMVYLQKENIIDESGMPKERFSAEFPKEGPSILRIQQVVRGDSAAYFCASSPIPQPIEAFFGQGTRLTVV.

The chain couples TRBV11-2 to TRBJ1-4; the D is unclear. Germline CDR1 is SGHAT and CDR2 is FQNNGV. The germline V and J ends were trimmed by 4 bases and 5 bases, with 8 bases remaining between them. CDR3 length: 13 residues. The CDR3: CASSSGLNEKLFF. The CDR3 coding sequence is TGTGCCAGCAGCTCCGGGTTGAATGAAAAACTGTTTTTT.

In its sample, this clone was seen once. The chain links TRBV18 to TRBJ1-6; the D is unclear. Trimming took 6 bases from V and 8 from J, leaving 11 bases between them. The CDR3 runs to 13 residues. Germline V gives CDR1 KGHSH, CDR2 LQKENI. The CDR3 is CASSGGIDSPLHF. For the CDR3, the DNA is TGTGCCAGCTCGGGTGGAATCGATTCACCCCTCCACTTT.

The rearrangement links TRBV9 to TRBJ2-1; D gene ambiguous. Germline assignment: CDR1 SGDLS and CDR2 YYNGEE. The CDR3 contains 17 residues. The germline V and J ends were trimmed by 0 bases and 2 bases, with 15 bases remaining between them. The CDR3 sequence is CASSVGVELPAYNEQFF. In DNA, the CDR3 is TGTGCCAGCAGCGTAGGCGTGGAACTACCCGCCTACAATGAGCAGTTCTTC.

The rearrangement links TRBV15 to TRBJ2-7, with 7 bases lining up with TRBD1. The germline CDR1 and CDR2 sequences are LNHNV and YYDKDF (reference sequence). The CDR3 consists of 14 residues. V dropped 3 bases and J dropped 2; count of bases not matched to a gene: 4. CDR3 DNA sequence: TGTGCCACCAGCAGGGGACAGCGCCCCTACGAGCAGTACTTC. This translates into CATSRGQRPYEQYF.

The genes are TRBV7-2 and TRBJ1-5, with D perhaps matching TRBD1 (6 bases). V lost 1 base and J 4 bases, leaving 11 bases between the germline ends. Germline V gives CDR1 SGHTA, CDR2 FQGNSA. The length of the CDR3 is 15 residues. The DNA for the CDR3 is TGTGCCAGCAGCTTAGTAACAGGGACAAATCAGCCCCAGCATTTT. It is translated as CASSLVTGTNQPQHF.

The genes are TRBV6-1 and TRBJ2-6; D may be TRBD1 or TRBD2 (5 bases each). CDR1 and CDR2 from the germline V gene are MNHNS and SASEGT. V lost 10 bases and J lost 0, with 10 bases in between. The CDR3 extends over 14 amino acids. The CDR3: CATAGGSGANVLTF. The DNA for the CDR3 is TGTGCCACTGCTGGGGGCTCTGGGGCCAACGTCCTGACTTTC.

The chain combines TRBV2 with TRBJ2-4; tentative D call: TRBD1 (6 bases). The germline gives CDR1 SNHLY, CDR2 FYNNEI. The CDR3 length is 14 residues. V was shortened by 2 bases and J by 8 bases, with 13 bases between the two germline ends. The CDR3 region has the DNA TGTGCCAGCAGTGAAAGGTACAGGGTTGACATTCAGTACTTC. Translating gives CASSERYRVDIQYF.